These T cell receptor beta chains were read from a single sample in a study of neurological immune-mediated disorders. TCRdb passed the 5' RACE reads through MiXCR, listing each CDR3 protein once. The table has roughly 98,000 distinct CDR3 sequences, roughly an eighth seen once. Sequencing was done on a sample of PBMCs. The receptors originated from a female donor with HTLV-1-associated myelopathy (HAM/TSP). Both conserved end residues are part of each CDR3. A D gene is named only where the DNA matches it firmly. The size of a clone is reported for some rows only, either as once, few or many, or as a class for expanded clones.

J: TRBJ2-1; V: TRBV20-1; D: .; length: 15; size: few; CDR3: CSARSVTAVYNEQFF; DNA: TGCAGTGCTCGTTCGGTAACAGCGGTTTACAATGAGCAGTTCTTC
J: TRBJ2-3; V: TRBV7-9; D: .; length: 15; size: many; CDR3: CASSFEGGAADTQYF; DNA: TGTGCCAGCAGCTTCGAAGGGGGGGCCGCAGATACGCAGTATTTT
J: TRBJ2-3; V: TRBV24-1; D: .; length: 14; size: many; CDR3: CATGTGASTDTQYF; DNA: TGTGCCACCGGAACGGGGGCTAGCACAGATACGCAGTATTTT
J: TRBJ1-2; V: TRBV5-6; D: TRBD1; length: 13; size: many; CDR3: CASSYGQDFGYTF; DNA: TGTGCCAGCAGCTATGGACAGGATTTCGGCTACACCTTC
J: TRBJ2-3; V: TRBV12-3/TRBV12-4; D: .; length: 13; size: many; CDR3: CASSPRQTDTQYF; DNA: TGTGCCAGCAGTCCCCGACAGACAGATACGCAGTATTTT
J: TRBJ2-2; V: TRBV4-1; D: .; length: 16; size: .; CDR3: CAISQDSAGRGGELFF; DNA: TGCGCCATTAGCCAAGATTCCGCAGGGCGAGGAGGTGAGCTGTTTTTT
J: TRBJ1-5; V: TRBV12-3/TRBV12-4; D: .; length: 14; size: many; CDR3: CASSLLEPNQPQHF; DNA: TGTGCCAGCAGTTTACTCGAGCCCAATCAGCCCCAGCATTTT
J: TRBJ2-1; V: TRBV12-3/TRBV12-4; D: .; length: 13; size: few; CDR3: CASTIQGYNEQFF; DNA: TGTGCCAGCACTATCCAGGGTTACAATGAGCAGTTCTTC
J: TRBJ2-3; V: TRBV5-1; D: TRBD2; length: 14; size: few; CDR3: CASNPGTRRDTQYF; DNA: TGCGCCAGCAATCCCGGGACTAGGAGGGATACGCAGTATTTT
J: TRBJ2-1; V: TRBV18; D: .; length: 13; size: many; CDR3: CASSPRDDNEQFF; DNA: TGTGCCAGCTCACCCCGGGACGATAATGAGCAGTTCTTC
J: TRBJ1-1; V: TRBV7-3; D: .; length: 14; size: many; CDR3: CASSTTGPYTEAFF; DNA: TGTGCCAGCAGCACCACAGGACCCTACACTGAAGCTTTCTTT
J: TRBJ1-3; V: TRBV12-3/TRBV12-4; D: .; length: 15; size: many; CDR3: CASSYFQGRKNTIYF; DNA: TGTGCCAGCAGTTACTTCCAGGGGAGAAAAAACACCATATATTTT
J: TRBJ2-2; V: TRBV2; D: .; length: 13; size: many; CDR3: CASSEGGTGELFF; DNA: TGTGCCAGCAGTGAAGGCGGGACCGGGGAGCTGTTTTTT
J: TRBJ2-4; V: TRBV20-1; D: .; length: 14; size: many; CDR3: CSAYRQVAKNIQYF; DNA: TGCAGTGCTTACCGACAGGTAGCCAAAAACATTCAGTACTTC
J: TRBJ2-5; V: TRBV20-1; D: TRBD1; length: 12; size: .; CDR3: CSGRQGTEAQYF; DNA: TGCAGTGGACGACAGGGGACAGAGGCCCAGTACTTC
J: TRBJ2-3; V: TRBV10-3; D: .; length: 14; size: many; CDR3: CAITDGVGPDTQYF; DNA: TGTGCCATCACCGACGGGGTAGGCCCAGATACGCAGTATTTT
J: TRBJ2-7; V: TRBV11-3; D: .; length: 15; size: .; CDR3: CASSYLTESSYEQYF; DNA: TGTGCCAGCAGCTACCTGACAGAGAGCTCCTACGAGCAGTACTTC
J: TRBJ2-7; V: TRBV14; D: .; length: 13; size: many; CDR3: CASSQDYSYEQYF; DNA: TGTGCCAGCAGCCAAGACTACTCCTACGAGCAGTACTTC
J: TRBJ1-1; V: TRBV30; D: .; length: 13; size: .; CDR3: CAWSGEGRREAFF; DNA: TGTGCCTGGAGTGGGGAGGGGAGGCGAGAGGCTTTCTTT
J: TRBJ2-2; V: TRBV5-1; D: .; length: 15; size: many; CDR3: CASSLATGTSGELFF; DNA: TGCGCCAGCAGCTTGGCAACGGGAACTAGCGGGGAGCTGTTTTTT
J: TRBJ1-1; V: TRBV7-2; D: .; length: 14; size: .; CDR3: CASSLLPRTPEAFF; DNA: TGTGCCAGCAGCTTACTCCCAAGGACTCCTGAAGCTTTCTTT
J: TRBJ1-4; V: TRBV5-1; D: .; length: 14; size: many; CDR3: CASSSDRPNEKLFF; DNA: TGCGCCAGCAGCTCGGACAGACCTAATGAAAAACTGTTTTTT
J: TRBJ2-1; V: TRBV5-1; D: .; length: 15; size: many; CDR3: CASSLRSSSYNEQFF; DNA: TGCGCCAGCAGCTTAAGGTCCAGCTCCTACAATGAGCAGTTCTTC
J: TRBJ2-2; V: TRBV9; D: .; length: 15; size: many; CDR3: CASSDGTVNTGELFF; DNA: TGTGCCAGCAGCGACGGGACGGTGAACACCGGGGAGCTGTTTTTT
J: TRBJ2-7; V: TRBV11-2; D: .; length: 14; size: many; CDR3: CASSLRHSAREQYF; DNA: TGTGCCAGCAGCTTGAGGCATTCGGCTCGCGAGCAGTACTTC
J: TRBJ1-2; V: TRBV5-1; D: .; length: 13; size: .; CDR3: CASSLEIAVGYTF; DNA: TGCGCCAGCAGCCTAGAGATCGCCGTCGGCTACACCTTC
J: TRBJ2-3; V: TRBV28; D: .; length: 12; size: .; CDR3: CASRRKGNTQYF; DNA: TGTGCCAGCAGACGGAAGGGCAACACGCAGTATTTT
J: TRBJ1-6; V: TRBV4-2; D: .; length: 14; size: many; CDR3: CASSQGQDNSPLHF; DNA: TGTGCCAGCAGCCAAGGGCAGGATAATTCACCCCTCCACTTT
J: TRBJ1-1; V: TRBV20-1; D: .; length: 13; size: many; CDR3: CSARGLADTEAFF; DNA: TGCAGTGCTAGAGGACTGGCGGACACTGAAGCTTTCTTT
J: TRBJ2-7; V: TRBV7-9; D: .; length: 14; size: many; CDR3: CASSLLTEEYEQYF; DNA: TGTGCCAGCAGCTTACTCACAGAAGAATACGAGCAGTACTTC
J: TRBJ2-3; V: TRBV18; D: TRBD1; length: 15; size: .; CDR3: CASSPFGTATDTQYF; DNA: TGTGCCAGCTCACCCTTCGGGACAGCCACAGATACGCAGTATTTT
J: TRBJ2-5; V: TRBV20-1; D: TRBD1; length: 14; size: medium-sized; CDR3: CSARDRQGKETQYF; DNA: TGCAGTGCTAGAGATAGACAGGGAAAAGAGACCCAGTACTTC
J: TRBJ2-2; V: TRBV28; D: .; length: 14; size: many; CDR3: CASSLGVYTGELFF; DNA: TGTGCCAGCAGTTTAGGGGTGTACACCGGGGAGCTGTTTTTT
J: TRBJ2-1; V: TRBV5-1; D: .; length: 15; size: .; CDR3: CASSLGIGGHNKQFF; DNA: TGCGCCAGCAGCTTGGGAATCGGGGGGCACAATAAGCAGTTCTTC
J: TRBJ2-5; V: TRBV7-8; D: .; length: 14; size: many; CDR3: CASSLAHSEETQYF; DNA: TGTGCCAGCAGCTTAGCGCACAGCGAAGAGACCCAGTACTTC
J: TRBJ2-7; V: TRBV10-2; D: .; length: 17; size: many; CDR3: CASSDEGNLSGSYEQYF; DNA: TGCGCCAGCAGTGACGAGGGCAACTTGAGTGGGTCCTACGAGCAGTACTTC
J: TRBJ2-7; V: TRBV10-2; D: TRBD1; length: 14; size: many; CDR3: CASSRTGESNEQYF; DNA: TGCGCCAGCTCCAGGACAGGGGAATCTAACGAGCAGTACTTC
J: TRBJ2-5; V: TRBV18; D: .; length: 13; size: many; CDR3: CASSLLVAETQYF; DNA: TGTGCCAGCTCCCTACTAGTGGCAGAGACCCAGTACTTC
J: TRBJ2-7; V: TRBV4-2; D: .; length: 16; size: many; CDR3: CASSQVMGHTLREQYF; DNA: TGTGCCAGCAGCCAAGTAATGGGTCACACACTACGCGAGCAGTACTTC
J: TRBJ2-3; V: TRBV20-1; D: TRBD2; length: 16; size: many; CDR3: CSAMISGGTRGDTQYF; DNA: TGCAGTGCTATGATAAGCGGGGGGACCCGGGGAGATACGCAGTATTTT
J: TRBJ2-1; V: TRBV20-1; D: TRBD2; length: 15; size: many; CDR3: CSARTLAGDYNEQFF; DNA: TGCAGTGCTAGAACGTTGGCGGGGGACTACAATGAGCAGTTCTTC
J: TRBJ1-2; V: TRBV5-1; D: TRBD1; length: 17; size: many; CDR3: CASSPGGQGAPLGGYTF; DNA: TGCGCCAGCAGCCCCGGGGGACAGGGGGCCCCACTGGGGGGCTACACCTTC
J: TRBJ2-3; V: TRBV6-1; D: TRBD1; length: 15; size: few; CDR3: CASSERDRTTDTQYF; DNA: TGTGCCAGCAGTGAGAGGGACAGGACCACAGATACGCAGTATTTT
J: TRBJ2-7; V: TRBV28; D: TRBD1; length: 14; size: many; CDR3: CASSPRDRTYEQYF; DNA: TGTGCCAGCAGCCCCCGGGACAGAACCTACGAGCAGTACTTC
J: TRBJ2-1; V: TRBV4-2; D: TRBD2; length: 16; size: few; CDR3: CASSQERASGVGEQFF; DNA: TGTGCCAGCAGCCAAGAGAGGGCTAGCGGGGTCGGTGAGCAGTTCTTC
J: TRBJ2-1; V: TRBV10-3; D: TRBD2; length: 15; size: many; CDR3: CAISGTSEFYNEQFF; DNA: TGTGCCATCAGTGGGACTAGCGAGTTTTACAATGAGCAGTTCTTC
J: TRBJ2-3; V: TRBV20-1; D: .; length: 15; size: many; CDR3: CSAYTGATYTDTQYF; DNA: TGCAGTGCTTACACCGGGGCTACCTACACAGATACGCAGTATTTT
J: TRBJ1-5; V: TRBV20-1; D: .; length: 16; size: many; CDR3: CSARDLVRGGGQPQHF; DNA: TGCAGTGCTAGAGATCTCGTACGGGGGGGAGGGCAGCCCCAGCATTTT
J: TRBJ2-2; V: TRBV5-1; D: .; length: 14; size: many; CDR3: CASSLFYSTGELFF; DNA: TGCGCCAGCAGCTTGTTTTATTCCACCGGGGAGCTGTTTTTT
J: TRBJ2-7; V: TRBV7-8; D: TRBD1; length: 16; size: .; CDR3: CASSSNPGQGTFEQYF; DNA: TGTGCCAGCAGCTCAAACCCCGGACAGGGTACGTTTGAGCAGTACTTC